Listed below are T cell receptor beta chains from one sample, sequenced in a study of T-cell memory formation after mild COVID-19. TCRdb reprocessed the 5' RACE reads via MiXCR and lists one record per CDR3 protein. The sample gives 150,000 to 200,000 distinct CDR3 sequences, more than 12% of which show up once; roughly 13% is in the top ten. Sample: PBMCs or a T cell subset sorted from them (not recorded which). These receptors were taken from an adult woman who had mild COVID-19 (a few samples of this study predate the infection). Cell type and time point are not known. Each CDR3 is given with its conserved first and last residue. Fields, in order: D gene, V gene, J gene, clone size, CDR3 DNA, CDR3 protein. D genes are given only for firm matches. The size entry is marked missing in some rows and otherwise reads once, few, many or a size class.

TRBD2	TRBV20-1	TRBJ2-3	many	TGCAGTGCTAGCGGGGGGGATACAGATACGCAGTATTTT	CSASGGDTDTQYF
TRBD2	TRBV11-2	TRBJ2-5	.	TGTGCCAGCAGCCCACACTGGGCAGCGGGGGGGCAAAAAGAGACCCAGTACTTC	CASSPHWAAGGQKETQYF
TRBD1	TRBV6-6	TRBJ2-7	few	TGTGCCAGCAGTTCCGGGGGACAGGCTACCTACGAGCAGTACTTC	CASSSGGQATYEQYF
TRBD1	TRBV30	TRBJ1-6	.	TGTGCCTGGAAGCTCGCCGGGACAGGGTTTTCACCCCTCCACTTT	CAWKLAGTGFSPLHF
TRBD1	TRBV3-1	TRBJ2-1	.	TGTGCCAGCAGCCAAGACCCCACAGGGGATGAGCAGTTCTTC	CASSQDPTGDEQFF
.	TRBV2	TRBJ2-5	few	TGTGCCAGCAGATTGGCAGGGGGGGGATCGGAGACCCAGTACTTC	CASRLAGGGSETQYF
.	TRBV20-1	TRBJ2-3	few	TGCAGTGCTAGTGGATGGGTGGGCACAGATACGCAGTATTTT	CSASGWVGTDTQYF
.	TRBV7-3	TRBJ2-3	.	TGTGCCAGCAGCTTATACCTTCATCGCACTGCGGAGGCAGATACGCAGTATTTT	CASSLYLHRTAEADTQYF
.	TRBV5-1	TRBJ2-1	few	TGCGCCAGCAGCCTTTCGGACGGATACAATGAGCAGTTCTTC	CASSLSDGYNEQFF
.	TRBV7-6	TRBJ2-5	.	TGTGCCAGCAGTCCTGGGGGCCCGGGGACCCAGTACTTC	CASSPGGPGTQYF
TRBD2	TRBV7-9	TRBJ2-2	.	TGTGCCAGCAGCTTGCCCGGACTAACGGGGGGCACCGGGGAGCTGTTTTTT	CASSLPGLTGGTGELFF
.	TRBV12-3/TRBV12-4	TRBJ2-2	many	TGTGCCAGCAGTTTTTGGCACACCGGGGAGCTGTTTTTT	CASSFWHTGELFF
.	TRBV5-1	TRBJ2-5	few	TGCGCCAGCAGTTTACAGCTGCCCCAAGAGACCCAGTACTTC	CASSLQLPQETQYF
TRBD2	TRBV20-1	TRBJ2-1	few	TGCAGTGCCCGTGAAGGAGCGGGGGGCCTCATGGATGAGCAGTTCTTC	CSAREGAGGLMDEQFF
.	TRBV5-1	TRBJ1-2	.	TGCGCCAGCAGCTCGTACTCGGGGGGGAATGGCTACACCTTC	CASSSYSGGNGYTF
TRBD1	TRBV6-5	TRBJ1-2	few	TGTGCCAGCAGAGCCGGGACAGCTGCTAACTATGGCTACACCTTC	CASRAGTAANYGYTF
TRBD2	TRBV6-2/TRBV6-3	TRBJ2-5	.	TGTGCCAGCAGCCTAGGGACTAGCGGGAGGGCCCTCCAAGAGACCCAGTACTTC	CASSLGTSGRALQETQYF
.	TRBV7-9	TRBJ2-6	few	TGTGCCAGCGGGGTCGTAGGGGGGGCCAACGTCCTGACTTTC	CASGVVGGANVLTF
TRBD1	TRBV7-2	TRBJ2-7	.	TGTGCCAGCAGCTTAGAGGGACAGCATCCCTACGAGCAGTACTTC	CASSLEGQHPYEQYF
.	TRBV11-1	TRBJ1-2	.	TGTGCCAGCAGCCAGACGACAGGTACCCCTTATGGCTACACCTTC	CASSQTTGTPYGYTF
TRBD2	TRBV7-8	TRBJ2-7	many	TGTGCCAGCAGCTTAGGATTAGCGGGACGCGTTTACGAGCAGTACTTC	CASSLGLAGRVYEQYF
.	TRBV9	TRBJ2-7	few	TGTGCCAGCAGCGTAGGGCAGCTCTACGAGCAGTACTTC	CASSVGQLYEQYF
TRBD2	TRBV12-3/TRBV12-4	TRBJ2-5	.	TGTGCCAGCAGGGGGGGACTAGCGCGGGAGACCCAGTACTTC	CASRGGLARETQYF
.	TRBV30	TRBJ1-1	.	TGTGCCTGGTTAGACCGCTTGGGAAACACTGAAGCTTTCTTT	CAWLDRLGNTEAFF
.	TRBV7-3	TRBJ2-1	few	TGTGCCAGCAGCCCTAGGGACGGGTTCGACACCGAGCAGTTCTTC	CASSPRDGFDTEQFF
TRBD1	TRBV5-4	TRBJ1-2	.	TGTGCCAGCAGCAAGGGACAGGCGAACTATGGCTACACCTTC	CASSKGQANYGYTF
TRBD2	TRBV20-1	TRBJ2-1	few	TGCAGTGCTACAACCGGGACTAGCGGGAGTAGTGAGCAGTTCTTC	CSATTGTSGSSEQFF
TRBD2	TRBV27	TRBJ2-7	.	TGTGCCAGCAGTTCGTCCCCCCTAGCGGGAGTGGGCGAGCAGTACTTC	CASSSSPLAGVGEQYF
.	TRBV12-3/TRBV12-4	TRBJ1-1	.	TGTGCCAGCAGTTTCCCGGGGGTGCTGAACACTGAAGCTTTCTTT	CASSFPGVLNTEAFF
.	TRBV2	TRBJ1-5	few	TGTGCCAGCACCGTTCTTAGGAATCAGCCCCAGCATTTT	CASTVLRNQPQHF
TRBD2	TRBV5-5	TRBJ2-7	few	TGTGCCAGCAGCCTACTAGCGACTGAGCAGTACTTC	CASSLLATEQYF